Listed below are T cell receptor beta chains from one sample, sequenced in a study of T cell repertoires in cytomegalovirus infection. MiXCR, applied by TCRdb to the reads, yields one record per CDR3 protein. The table shows around 200,000 distinct CDR3 sequences, with around 35% occurring only once. These TCRs' antigens remain unknown. Specimen: CD8+ T cells from cultured PBMCs, collected from culture after CMV antigen stimulation. These receptors came from a human donor in good health (CMV status not recorded). Some clones in this sample may be carry-over from other donors' samples. CDR3s include the opening cysteine and the closing phenylalanine or tryptophan. Fields, in order: J gene, CDR3 length, V gene, CDR3 protein.

>TRBJ1-5|14|TRBV19
CASSMRRDYQPQHF
>TRBJ1-1|16|TRBV27
CASSLKRGLGNTEAFF
>TRBJ2-1|17|TRBV24-1
CATSVNSGSLSYNEQFF
>TRBJ2-1|10|TRBV12-3/TRBV12-4
CASRGLEQFF
>TRBJ2-3|18|TRBV7-2
CASSLNVRLAGGGDTQYF
>TRBJ2-7|13|TRBV7-3
CASSPGGSYEQYF
>TRBJ2-7|16|TRBV7-9
CASSSPEDRTPYEQYF
>TRBJ1-2|16|TRBV6-6
CASSYSGLTGEIGYTF
>TRBJ2-1|16|TRBV7-6
CASSRWASGSRNEQFF
>TRBJ2-1|17|TRBV4-1
CASSQVLIRGERSEQFF
>TRBJ2-7|14|TRBV5-6
CASSLEQATYEQYF
>TRBJ2-7|15|TRBV13
CASRLTRDGPYEQYF
>TRBJ2-2|12|TRBV27
CASSLWAGELFF
>TRBJ1-1|15|TRBV12-3/TRBV12-4
CARSPPTVVNTEAFF
>TRBJ2-5|14|TRBV15
CATSRQAYQETQYF
>TRBJ2-7|16|TRBV4-1
CASSQDHGNGYYEQYF
>TRBJ2-3|16|TRBV28
CASSLGVSSSTDTQYF